This T cell receptor beta chain was observed in a study of CD8 T cells in Susac syndrome. Study-wide results and caveats: It was acknowledged by the study that relatively few individuals were included in its TCR sequencing and HLA analysis.

With regard to this clonotype: The target antigen is unknown.

Random hexamers were used to reverse transcribe about 0.45 to 1 ug of RNA. TCR beta CDR3 was amplified by immunoSEQ covering 54 Vbeta and 13 Jbeta. TCRdb recomputed calls from the immunoSEQ multiplex PCR reads with MiXCR, one row per CDR3 protein. The sample shows more than 100,000 distinct CDR3 sequences, roughly 80% of them seen only once. Through negative isolation, CD4+ and CD8+ T cells were obtained, while TEMRA cells were enriched using FACS. This CDR3 comprises 15 residues. The V segment lost 7 bases and the J segment 6 bases; nucleotides outside the gene matches: 8. Germline V gene sequence: CDR1 LNHDA, CDR2 SQIVND (reference sequence).

The sample comprised CD8+ T cells from PBMCs. The receptor's source is a human donor with multiple sclerosis. The chain recombines TRBV19 with TRBJ2-2; TRBD2 matches at 10 bases. CDR3: CASIDSGGLSGELFF. The DNA for the CDR3 is TGTGCCAGTATCGATAGCGGGGGGCTTTCCGGGGAGCTGTTTTTT.